These 31 T cell receptor beta chains were sequenced from one sample in a study of blood T cells in healthy people across ages. Then a second PCR, running about 6 to 12 cycles, was carried out with a sample-barcoded 5' primer and a J-beta primer mix. TCRdb re-called the 5' RACE reads through MiXCR, storing one row per CDR3 protein. In the table there are roughly 680,000 distinct CDR3 sequences, around 45% of which are singletons. What was sequenced was blood. The receptors come from a woman aged 55-70 years in good health.

This clonotype occurred a few times. V is TRBV5-1 and J is TRBJ1-2; 7 bases are shared with TRBD1. V was pared by 7 bases and J by 2 bases, with 11 bases of the junction left unmatched. Germline V gene sequence: CDR1 SGHRS, CDR2 YFSETQ. The CDR3 has 15 amino acids. Written as DNA, the CDR3 is TGCGCCAGCGGTAGAACGCCGGGACAGAACTATGGCTACACCTTC. This encodes CASGRTPGQNYGYTF.

This chain links TRBV27 with TRBJ2-5; TRBD2 matches at 11 bases. Unmatched junction bases numbered 24, after V lost 7 bases and J lost 11 bases. The CDR3 covers 18 residues. Germline values: CDR1 MNHEY, CDR2 SMNVEV (reference sequence). CDR3 nucleotide sequence: TGTGCCAGCAAACGTGAAATATATAGCGGGGGGGGAAGCAATGAGCAGTACTTC. It yields the protein CASKREIYSGGGSNEQYF.

The rearrangement links TRBV7-9 to TRBJ2-1, with D possibly being TRBD1 (6 bases). The V end lost 5 bases, the J end lost 6 bases, and 14 bases lay between the germline ends. The CDR3 consists of 14 residues. From germline, CDR1 is SEHNR and CDR2 FQNEAQ (reference sequence). CDR3 in amino acids: CASSGGQLTNEQFF. Here the CDR3 DNA reads TGTGCCAGCAGCGGCGGACAGCTTACCAATGAGCAGTTCTTC.

This clonotype was seen repeatedly, ten times or more. V is TRBV25-1 and J is TRBJ2-6, with D possibly TRBD2 on 6 matching bases. Germline V gene lookup returns CDR1 MGHDK and CDR2 SYGVNS. Between the trimmed V and J ends, which lost 2 bases and 11 bases, there was a span of 13 bases. There are 14 residues in the CDR3. This CDR3 is CASSEGRGGDVLTF. The CDR3 nucleotides read TGTGCCAGCAGTGAAGGGCGGGGCGGGGACGTCCTGACTTTC.

The J gene is TRBJ2-1, the V gene TRBV9, with no clear D. The J call is doubtful: the DNA matches TRBJ2-7 better. This CDR3 region has 14 residues. Germline values: CDR1 SGDLS, CDR2 YYNGEE. As DNA, the CDR3 is TGTGCCAGCAGCGAGGCGGTGCGGACCAATGAGCAGTACTTC. Its translation: CASSEAVRTNEQYF.

This clonotype has only a few counts. The V call is TRBV7-8, the J call TRBJ1-1; D call uncertain. The CDR3 covers 13 residues. Germline CDR1 and CDR2: SGHVS and FQNEAQ. Trimming cost V 1 base and J 5 bases, with 8 bases left between them. The CDR3 reads CASSLDSTTEAFF. CDR3 nucleotides: TGTGCCAGCAGCTTAGACAGCACGACTGAAGCTTTCTTT.

The V gene is TRBV20-1, the J gene TRBJ2-7; 11 bases match TRBD2. The end of the DNA is better explained by TRBJ2-5, so the J call may be wrong. Germline V gene lookup returns CDR1 DFQATT and CDR2 SNEGSKA (reference sequence). CDR3 size: 14 residues. The CDR3 is CSAYTSGRGETQYF. The DNA of the CDR3 is TGCAGTGCTTATACTAGCGGGAGAGGAGAGACCCAGTACTTC.

This clonotype has only a few counts. The CDR3 DNA reads TGTGCCAGCAGCGGGCGTGGCGGGAGCACAGATACGCAGTATTTT. Protein: CASSGRGGSTDTQYF. The gene calls are TRBV4-2 and TRBJ2-3; possibly TRBD2 for D (5 bases). Looked up from germline, CDR1 is LGHNA and CDR2 is YNFKEQ. Between the trimmed V and J ends, which lost 5 bases and 0 bases, there was a span of 12 bases. The CDR3 spans 15 residues.

This clonotype was seen a few times. The CDR3, as DNA: TGTGCCAGCAGCGTAGACGCGCAAGAGACCCAGTACTTC. This gives the protein CASSVDAQETQYF. This chain connects TRBV9 to TRBJ2-5; D call uncertain. With 0 bases removed from V and 2 bases from J, the gap between germline ends came to 5 bases. The CDR3 loop spans 13 amino acids. Germline CDR1 is SGDLS and CDR2 is YYNGEE.

V usage is TRBV20-1 and J usage is TRBJ2-1, with TRBD2 identical over 7 bases. V dropped 1 base and J dropped 3; count of bases not matched to a gene: 3. The germline gives CDR1 DFQATT, CDR2 SNEGSKA (reference sequence). The CDR3 covers 14 residues. CDR3 protein: CSARAERGYNEQFF. For the CDR3, the DNA is TGCAGTGCTAGAGCCGAGCGGGGCTACAATGAGCAGTTCTTC.

The chain employs TRBV6-5 and TRBJ2-2; 9 nucleotides agree with TRBD2. Germline-derived CDR1 and CDR2 are MNHEY and SVGAGI. V trimming: 6 bases; J trimming: 6 bases; junction bases outside the gene matches: 11. The CDR3 contains 16 residues. CDR3 sequence: CASRPPGTSISGELFF. The CDR3, as DNA: TGTGCCAGCAGACCCCCCGGGACTAGCATCTCCGGGGAGCTGTTTTTT.

This rearrangement joins TRBV4-2 to TRBJ1-6, with 8 bases lining up with TRBD1. Germline V gives CDR1 LGHNA, CDR2 YNFKEQ. After removal of 0 bases from V and 8 bases from J, the junction contained 6 bases not matched to a gene. This CDR3 comprises 16 residues. DNA for the CDR3: TGTGCCAGCAGCCAAGAAAGGAGACAGGGGTATTCACCCCTCCACTTT. Translated, it gives CASSQERRQGYSPLHF.

This clonotype was picked up a small number of times. This chain links TRBV20-1 with TRBJ2-1; maybe TRBD2 (5 bases). Trimming removed 6 bases from V and 3 bases from J, with 6 bases in between. Germline-derived CDR1 and CDR2 are DFQATT and SNEGSKA (reference sequence). The CDR3 totals 11 residues. The CDR3, as DNA: TGCAGTGCAGGAGGCTACAATGAGCAGTTCTTC. It is translated as CSAGGYNEQFF.

As to this clonotype: The junction does not match germline at one end; this may be a read error. The V call is TRBV6-5, the J call TRBJ2-1, with 7 bases aligning to TRBD1. Per germline, CDR1 MNHEY and CDR2 SVGAGI. This CDR3 spans 14 amino acids. CDR3 in DNA: TGTACCAGCAGCTCGGGGACAGCTAACAATGAGCAGTTCTTT. Protein product: CTSSSGTANNEQFF.

This clonotype came up a few times. The chain is built from TRBV3-1 and TRBJ2-1; D possibly uses TRBD1 or TRBD2 (5 bases each). CDR3 size: 13 residues. V lost 1 base to trimming and J lost 7 bases, with 8 bases between them. The germline V gene encodes CDR1 LGHDT and CDR2 YNNKEL (reference sequence). The CDR3 protein is CASSQGGVNEQFF. In nucleotides, the CDR3 is TGTGCCAGCAGCCAAGGAGGGGTAAATGAGCAGTTCTTC.

The chain is built from TRBV29-1 and TRBJ2-5; 10 nucleotides match TRBD1. The tail of the sequence fits TRBJ2-7 better, so the J call may be wrong. Germline CDR1 reads SQVTM; CDR2 reads ANQGSEA. CDR3 length: 15 amino acids. The CDR3 loop reads CSVESPGQGFNEQYF. The CDR3 bases are TGCAGCGTTGAAAGCCCGGGACAGGGGTTCAACGAGCAGTACTTC.

This chain links TRBV11-3 with TRBJ2-3; TRBD2 agrees at 8 bases. Per germline, CDR1 SGHNT and CDR2 YENEEA. CDR3 length equals 16 residues. J lost 4 bases, V lost 5 bases, and 11 bases had no gene match. CDR3 protein: CASSPLGVAGSDTQYF. CDR3 DNA sequence: TGTGCCAGCAGCCCCCTCGGGGTAGCGGGGTCAGATACGCAGTATTTT.

The genes are TRBV2 and TRBJ2-2; D is ambiguous. This CDR3 comprises 13 residues. Trimming took off 4 bases at V and 4 bases at J, with 7 bases between the two ends. Per germline, CDR1 SNHLY and CDR2 FYNNEI. CDR3 DNA sequence: TGTGCCAGCAGTGTGCAAACCACCGGGGAGCTGTTTTTT. Protein sequence: CASSVQTTGELFF. Full variable domain (remainder filled in from reference TRBV2 and TRBJ2-2): EPEVTQTPSHQVTQMGQEVILRCVPISNHLYFYWYRQILGQKVEFLVSFYNNEISEKSEIFDDQFSVERPDGSNFTLKIRSTKLEDSAMYFCASSVQTTGELFFGEGSRLTVL.

The sample holds many counts of this clonotype. The gene calls are TRBV7-2 and TRBJ1-2; 7 positions agree with TRBD1. CDR1 and CDR2 (germline): SGHTA, FQGNSA. V was clipped by 5 bases and J by 5 bases; unmatched bases: 2. The CDR3 is 12 residues long. The DNA for the CDR3 is TGTGCCAGCAGCGTACAGGGGTATGGCTACACCTTC. As protein: CASSVQGYGYTF.

The rearrangement joins TRBV5-5 to TRBJ2-5, with D possibly TRBD2 on 8 matching bases. Trimming pared 3 bases from V and 5 bases from J, leaving 17 bases between. The CDR3 spans 15 residues. Germline assignment: CDR1 SGHKS and CDR2 YYEKEE (reference sequence). In DNA form, the CDR3 reads TGTGCCAGCAGCTGGGGACTAGGAGGGGGCGAGACCCAGTACTTC. Amino acids: CASSWGLGGGETQYF.

This clonotype was observed a handful of times. The J gene is TRBJ2-7, the V gene TRBV28; no firm D call. Trimming pared 9 bases from V and 1 base from J, leaving 10 bases between. The CDR3 extends over 12 amino acids. The germline V gene encodes CDR1 MDHEN and CDR2 SYDVKM. The CDR3 sequence is CASNGDSYEQYF. CDR3 DNA sequence: TGTGCCAGTAATGGAGATTCCTACGAGCAGTACTTC.

The V call is TRBV2, the J call TRBJ2-5; 9 bases are shared with TRBD1. The trim removed 6 bases at V and 4 bases at J, leaving 9 bases unmatched. This CDR3 is 15 amino acids long. Germline V gene lookup returns CDR1 SNHLY and CDR2 FYNNEI. The CDR3 sequence: CASRKGTGQAETQYF. The DNA of the CDR3 is TGTGCCAGCAGGAAGGGGACAGGGCAGGCAGAGACCCAGTACTTC. Together with reference TRBV2 and TRBJ2-5, the CDR3 gives the full variable domain: EPEVTQTPSHQVTQMGQEVILRCVPISNHLYFYWYRQILGQKVEFLVSFYNNEISEKSEIFDDQFSVERPDGSNFTLKIRSTKLEDSAMYFCASRKGTGQAETQYFGPGTRLLVL.

This chain links TRBV4-3 with TRBJ2-2, with 12 bases lining up with TRBD2. Germline V gene lookup returns CDR1 LGHNA and CDR2 YSLEER. The CDR3 sequence is 17 residues long. V gave up 5 bases and J gave up 1 base; unmatched junction bases: 5. CDR3 protein: CASSYGTSGLNTGELFF. The CDR3 DNA reads TGCGCCAGCAGCTATGGGACTAGCGGGCTGAACACCGGGGAGCTGTTTTTT.

The chain employs TRBV7-2 and TRBJ1-4; weak D call: TRBD1 (6 bases). The CDR3 has 15 amino acids. Germline V lookup: CDR1 SGHTA, CDR2 FQGNSA. V lost 6 bases to trimming and J lost 3 bases, with 14 bases between them. DNA for the CDR3: TGTGCCAGCAGGGTAACAGGGTCTCCTAATGAAAAACTGTTTTTT. It translates to CASRVTGSPNEKLFF.

The V and J genes are TRBV7-2 and TRBJ1-5; D is uncertain. Per germline, CDR1 SGHTA and CDR2 FQGNSA. The germline V and J ends were trimmed by 6 bases and 5 bases, with 8 bases remaining between them. The CDR3 sequence is 12 residues long. The CDR3 DNA reads as TGTGCCAGCAGTCCTAAGGATCAGCCCCAGCATTTT. Translating gives CASSPKDQPQHF.

The rearrangement links TRBV15 to TRBJ2-3, with D uncertain. There are 13 residues in the CDR3. V was cut by 3 bases and J by 2 bases, with 6 bases left in between. Looked up from germline, CDR1 is LNHNV and CDR2 is YYDKDF (reference sequence). In nucleotides, the CDR3 is TGTGCCACCAGCAGGCCCACCACAGATACGCAGTATTTT. Translation: CATSRPTTDTQYF.

The rearrangement uses TRBV5-6 and TRBJ1-1; TRBD1 agrees at 9 bases. CDR1 SGHDT and CDR2 YYEEEE come from the germline V gene. The CDR3 is 15 residues long. After removal of 3 bases from V and 5 bases from J, the junction contained 8 bases not matched to a gene. CDR3 coding DNA: TGTGCCAGCAGCTCCCTCCGACAGGGGGGGACTGAAGCTTTCTTT. Its translation is CASSSLRQGGTEAFF. Using reference TRBV5-6 and TRBJ1-1 for the parts outside the CDR3, the full variable domain is DAGVTQSPTHLIKTRGQQVTLRCSPKSGHDTVSWYQQALGQGPQFIFQYYEEEERQRGNFPDRFSGHQFPNYSSELNVNALLLGDSALYLCASSSLRQGGTEAFFGQGTRLTVV.

This clonotype was detected only a few times. This chain's CDR3 is CASSPAGLSYEQYF. As DNA, the CDR3 is TGTGCCAGCAGCCCGGCCGGGTTATCCTACGAGCAGTACTTC. This chain uses TRBV5-5 with TRBJ2-7, with D uncertain. This CDR3 region has 14 residues. Germline V CDR1 and CDR2: SGHKS, YYEKEE (reference sequence). Trimming stripped 4 bases from V and 1 base from J, with 12 bases between.

This chain joins TRBV9 and TRBJ2-1, with D perhaps TRBD2 (6 bases). With 2 bases removed from V and 2 bases from J, the gap between germline ends came to 11 bases. Germline values: CDR1 SGDLS, CDR2 YYNGEE. The CDR3 spans 15 residues. CDR3 sequence (DNA): TGTGCCAGCAGCGTGCGCGGGGATACCTACAATGAGCAGTTCTTC. This encodes CASSVRGDTYNEQFF.

Turning to this clonotype: One junction end disagrees with the germline gene, perhaps due to a read error. The chain couples TRBV7-3 to TRBJ2-2, with D perhaps assigned TRBD1 or TRBD2 (5 bases each). Germline V gene sequence: CDR1 SGHTA, CDR2 FQGTGA. The CDR3 is 15 residues long. As DNA, the CDR3 is TGTGCCAGCAGCTTACTAGGGGAATCCACCGGGGAGTTGTTTTTT. It yields the protein CASSLLGESTGELFF.

This clonotype has more than one count but fewer than ten. V is TRBV6-2 or TRBV6-3 and J is TRBJ1-2; 7 bases are shared with TRBD1. The CDR3 runs to 13 residues. V shed 6 bases and J 8 bases; nucleotides not matched to a gene: 9. Germline V gives CDR1 MNHEY, CDR2 SVGEGT. CDR3 coding DNA: TGTGCCAGCAGCACGACCGGGACAGCCGGCTACACCTTC. Encoded protein: CASSTTGTAGYTF.